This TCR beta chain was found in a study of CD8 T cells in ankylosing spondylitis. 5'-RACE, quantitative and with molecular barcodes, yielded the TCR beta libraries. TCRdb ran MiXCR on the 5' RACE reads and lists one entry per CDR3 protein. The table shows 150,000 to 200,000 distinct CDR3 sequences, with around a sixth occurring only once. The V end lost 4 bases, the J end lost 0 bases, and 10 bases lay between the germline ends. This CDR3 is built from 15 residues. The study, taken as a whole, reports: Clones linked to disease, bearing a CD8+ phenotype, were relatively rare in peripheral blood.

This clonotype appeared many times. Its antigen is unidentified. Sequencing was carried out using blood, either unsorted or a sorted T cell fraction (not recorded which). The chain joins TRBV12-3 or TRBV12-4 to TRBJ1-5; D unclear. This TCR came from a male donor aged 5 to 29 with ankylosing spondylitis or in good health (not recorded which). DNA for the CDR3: TGTGCCAGCAGTTACGGACGTTTTAGCAATCAGCCCCAGCATTTT. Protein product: CASSYGRFSNQPQHF.